These T cell receptor beta chains were read from a single sample in a study of TIL therapy for anti-PD-1-resistant metastatic lung cancer. TCRdb keeps only in-frame clones here, not all; method: immunoSEQ multiplex PCR. The table includes about 26,000 clones, approximately 63% detected once. Here the sequenced sample was tumor tissue, taken at baseline. The receptors derive from a woman between 25 and 80 years old with non-small cell lung cancer. Both conserved end residues are part of each CDR3.

>TRBJ2-7|TRBV5-1
CASSLDGRFSYEQYF
>TRBJ1-5|TRBV28
CASSYPGQGTQPQHF
>TRBJ2-3|TRBV29-1
CSVDRGGDTQYF
>TRBJ2-2|TRBV5-1
CASSLGRDAGELFF
>TRBJ1-1|TRBV28
CASSLRENTEAFF
>TRBJ2-1|TRBV11-2
CASSAHGRGSYNEQFF
>TRBJ2-7|TRBV5-1
CASSLQAGYTTYEQYF
>TRBJ2-7|TRBV11-2
CASSRQTSGSEQYF
>TRBJ2-3|TRBV7-9
CASSLLAGRTDTQYF
>TRBJ1-5|TRBV5-1
CASSLDPNNNQPQHF
>TRBJ2-5|TRBV7-2
CASSRTGKTQYF
>TRBJ2-5|TRBV19
CASSKLAGGPETQYF
>TRBJ2-5|TRBV5-1
CASSPRQGLGEQYF
>TRBJ1-2|TRBV14
CASSTGQREYGYTF
>TRBJ2-5|TRBV6-1
CASSEGETQYF
>TRBJ1-3|TRBV13
CASSLGDLSGNTIYF
>TRBJ2-3|TRBV2
CASSHPSAGLAGGPGDTDTQYF
>TRBJ2-1|TRBV5-4
CASSSGQPPYNEQFF
>TRBJ1-2|TRBV6-5
CASSSYMEGQGYGYTF
>TRBJ1-2|TRBV5-5
CASSQDRLTGGYTF
>TRBJ1-2|TRBV29-1
CSVVGGGGYTF
>TRBJ2-5|TRBV9
CASSVASGGHQETQYF
>TRBJ2-3|TRBV7-2
CASSPRLGGSNPDTQYF
>TRBJ2-3|TRBV7-2
CASSLGPFTDTQYF
>TRBJ2-7|TRBV29-1
CSALGSFEQYF
>TRBJ1-2|TRBV7-2
CASAESPGNGYTF
>TRBJ1-5|TRBV6-5
CATGQHNQPQHF
>TRBJ2-2|TRBV29-1
CSVSLAGGQGGELFF
>TRBJ2-3|TRBV15
CATSSGGGTGSDTQYF
>TRBJ2-7|TRBV15
CATRASGNRYEQYF
>TRBJ2-3|TRBV5-1
CASSYERNADTQYF
>TRBJ2-5|TRBV5-6
CASSSGTVSRETQYF
>TRBJ1-2|TRBV30
CAWRAGRGVGYTF